The entry that follows covers one T cell receptor beta chain sequence. This receptor's antigen is unknown. No qualities accompany the bases; no much larger clone lies one base away. This sample was included in a study of blood T cell repertoires in COVID-19 (dated by TCRdb to about 2020). Notes on the research overall: Collaborator samples came from the United States, Italy and Spain and covered acute and convalescent phases of COVID-19. The prospective study material was composed of cDNA or gDNA derived from T cells, B-cell-depleted T cells, or PBMCs. The dataset comprised deeply sampled blood TCRbeta repertoires from subjects exposed to, actively infected with, or recovered from COVID-19. A freely available public database, intended as a resource for researchers studying the immune response to SARS-CoV-2, is where the repertoires were released. Samples came from the ongoing ImmuneRACE study (first 160 participants) plus 1,254 subjects from 6 global collaborators. Nearly every sample came with metadata listing a de-identified subject ID, COVID-19 status, age in years and sex. Where HLA class I and class II types were available, the types were taken from metadata supplied by the sample provider, not from assay-based typing. On the study overall, not on this receptor specifically: The quantity of clinical and demographic metadata differed by source and by participant and was supplied without curation.

CDR1 and CDR2 are read off the germline V gene as SGHTA and FQGTGA. At the junction V is shortened by 5 bases and J by 0 bases, with 5 bases in between. Inclusive of the bounding cysteine and phenylalanine, the CDR3 is 14 residues long. This entry keeps only the CDR3 DNA: 42 bases, framed from base 1. TCRbeta CDR3 regions were amplified from genomic DNA using the immunoSEQ Assay, a bias-controlled multiplex PCR. On the study's bioinformatics: The number of nucleated cells in each sample was estimated by amplification of reference gene primers within the assay. To quantify the absolute abundance of each unique TCRbeta CDR3 rearrangement, sequence reads were collapsed and filtered. Productive Simpson clonality was computed per sample as the square root of Simpson's diversity index over productive rearrangements. This immuneACCESS table, as held by TCRdb, lists in-frame sequences with V and J called but not all clones. Of the missing ones, under half trace to an unresolved V gene in checked studies; the others have no known cause. Clonal size and the V and J genes are those of that table, whereas D and trimming came from the DNA. In all, the sample holds roughly 280,000 clones, and approximately 86% of those were seen once. The ten largest account for less than 4.5% of the sample.

Each collaborating institution followed its own protocols to collect whole blood in K2EDTA tubes. Collaborator samples were shipped for TCRbeta analysis as frozen whole blood, isolated PBMCs, or DNA extracted from either sample type. The receptor's source is a man aged 18 to 30 with active or convalescent COVID-19. The sample comprised peripheral blood. The chain links TRBV7-3 with TRBJ2-6, with the D gene call left open. The CDR3 here reads CASSRDSGANVLTF. The bases are TGTGCCAGCAGCCGAGACTCTGGGGCCAACGTCCTGACTTTC.